This T cell receptor beta chain was recorded in a study of cytomegalovirus exposure and HLA in healthy donors (dated 2017 in TCRdb). Regarding the study in general: An earlier analysis of some 620 of the donors reported 276 Gb of sequence data and 117 million unique TCR beta sequences obtained from about 180 million T cells. An early release that covered fewer than 800 HLA-typed donors contained approximately 300 gigabases of sequencing data and some 87 million unique TCR sequences. Among the roughly 400 genotyped donors, approximately 81% belonged to the genetic ancestry cluster associated with self-reported Caucasian donors. The study aimed to test whether signatures of past pathogen exposure could be identified by cataloging public T cell receptors. Using immunosequencing, the study profiled T cell repertoires from 550 to 750 subjects and related those repertoires to cytomegalovirus serostatus. Besides the first cohort of 500 to 700 subjects, a separate validation cohort made up of 90 to 150 different subjects was used. The study combined high-throughput TCR immunosequencing, statistical association of individual TCRs with disease status, and machine learning to predict cytomegalovirus infection status. A later analysis re-analyzed previously published TCR beta repertoires from approximately 670 donors and added high-resolution HLA genotyping to study TCR occurrence patterns. The later analysis used no new phenotypic data to find candidate immune exposures, relying instead on TCR beta sequences and their occurrence across donors. An earlier analysis of fewer than 750 of the donors used high-throughput TCR beta sequencing to judge whether each TCR beta V gene segment behaved as functional or pseudogenic. Donor age, sex, ethnicity and CMV serostatus were compiled together with the repertoire data. A later genetic analysis used genome-wide SNP genotypes for about 60% of the roughly 700 donors, treating that subset as a discovery cohort. Every repertoire in the discovery cohort had been generated on one and the same sequencing platform. Class I and class II HLA loci were covered by the typing at four-digit resolution. The number of typed donors differed by locus: about 620-630 for A, B, C, DRB1 and DQB1; 522 for DQA1; approximately 600 for DPA1; and 400 to 480 for DPB1. Because of strong linkage in the cohort, roughly five DR-DQ haplotypes were treated as single units for association and clustering. Among under 450 genotyped donors of the cohort, an average of approximately 250,000 unique TCR beta nucleotide sequences were sequenced per donor, around 18% of them non-productive.

Per the germline V gene, ENHRY is the CDR1 and SYGVKD is the CDR2. Counted from cysteine to phenylalanine, this CDR3 has 14 amino acids. Just CDR3 DNA is preserved here, 42 bases in frame from base 1. V and J are truncated by 7 bases and 7 bases respectively, leaving an intervening sequence of 17 bases. Library preparation used the immunoSEQ multiplex PCR assay. For the multiplex PCR, a mixture combining 60 forward primers for TCR Vbeta segments and 13 reverse primers for TCR Jbeta segments was used. The CDR3 region of rearranged TCR beta genes was amplified from genomic DNA with a multiplex PCR assay. On the Illumina HiSeq System, the amplified TCR beta libraries were sequenced as 87-base-pair reads. Concerning the study's data processing: A later analysis counted 75 million to 100 million unique TCR beta chains across the roughly 700 repertoires, and 10 million to 11 million of these chains were shared by at least two donors. A nearest-neighbor algorithm error-corrected the raw reads and collapsed the reads into unique sequences, merging closely related sequences to remove PCR and sequencing errors. To assign V, D and J gene segments, CDR3 sequences were aligned to IMGT reference sequences. For a sequence to be retained, at least a six-nucleotide match to both a V gene segment and a J gene segment was required. A rearrangement counted as productive if the CDR3 had no stop codons and remained in frame with V and J, and every other rearrangement counted as non-productive. Following IMGT convention, CDR3 was defined as the stretch from the second conserved V-encoded cysteine to the conserved J-encoded phenylalanine. The earlier analysis of 587 of the donors excluded sequences that lacked an unambiguous match to a single V gene segment. An earlier analysis of just under 600 of the donors called V segments functional above 56.7% productive rearrangements and segregating when the between-donor standard deviation exceeded 5%. A statistical classification framework was developed to diagnose cytomegalovirus status using the catalog of TCR beta chain sequences. A later analysis assigned V and J genes by comparing TCR nucleotide sequences with IMGT/GENE-DB human TR gene sequences. A later analysis assigned CDR3 sequences and most-parsimonious VDJ recombination scenarios with the TCRdist pipeline. A later analysis defined each TCR beta chain by its CDR3 amino acid sequence plus V-gene family, and excluded reads lacking a unique V-gene family. A later analysis removed 450 to 600 highly shared, low-generation-probability nucleotide sequences to deal with suspected cross-contamination and a sequencing artifact. For each public chain, a later analysis derived a clonal expansion index from normalized ranks of inferred template counts within each repertoire. In a later analysis, generation probabilities were computed using a VDJ recombination model fitted to out-of-frame rearrangements, and the results were checked against IGoR. A later analysis scored TCR-TCR, TCR-HLA and TCR-CMV co-occurrence with hypergeometric tests, applying a repertoire-size bias correction to TCR pairs. A later analysis estimated false discovery rates by permuting HLA or CMV assignments 20 times. In a later analysis, co-occurring TCRs were grouped using DBSCAN, with TCRdist sequence similarity added in when clustering inside HLA-allele-positive subsets. For co-occurrence clustering, repertoires with fewer than 30,000 or more than 120,000 public chains were excluded, along with roughly 5 repertoires with anomalous nucleotide sharing. Entries here come from immuneACCESS through TCRdb and include only in-frame sequences with V and J called. Some clones fail to appear in such tables; in the studies checked, an unresolved V gene covers under half of the shortfall, and the cause of the remainder is unknown. For V, J and clone size, that table is used; D and trimming come from the DNA. Across this sample there are about 90,000 clones, with roughly four fifths seen only once. Under 5.5% of the sample comes from the top ten.

To note about this clone: The specificity of this receptor is unknown. Within one base of it there is no much larger clone, and no base qualities were kept.

In total, approximately 700 healthy bone marrow donors made up the cohort. Cohort members were all nominally healthy when sampled, although unrecorded immune exposures were likely present. The donor tested CMV seropositive and was one of the 289 seropositive cohort members. A peripheral blood sample was provided by each donor, and peripheral blood mononuclear cells were used for TCR beta sequencing. Genomic DNA was extracted from the blood cell samples with the Qiagen DNeasy Blood Extraction Kit. Findings and caveats that apply to the study as a whole: An association between a missense DCLRE1C variant and V-gene and J-gene trimming of TCR beta chains was found in a later genetic analysis and replicated in an independent cohort. The classifier was reported to diagnose cytomegalovirus status with high specificity and sensitivity in both the original and validation cohorts. The only immune exposure information available for the cohort was CMV serostatus. The authors suggested that the approach could potentially be extended to other disease states and immunological phenotypes. In this cohort, only TCR beta chains were sequenced, and detectable features were limited by the absence of alpha or paired-chain data. In a later analysis, most CMV-associated TCR beta chains were found to appear HLA-restricted, with HLA associations seemingly driven largely by CMV exposure. Broadly in line with IMGT annotations, most TCR beta V segments showed up in productive rearrangements about 87% or about 30% of the time in an earlier analysis of 587 of the donors. Compared with the roughly 670-donor mean, donors in an Asian-associated ancestry cluster had fewer N-insertions in productive TCRs, according to a later genetic analysis. In a later analysis, the rate of TCR association differed among HLA loci, with DRB1 alleles having the most associated TCRs and HLA-C alleles having the fewest. The 87-base-pair reads could not distinguish some IMGT-functional V segments, including TRBV6-2 and TRBV6-3, so those segments were excluded. The earlier analysis of almost 600 of the donors excluded 15 to 20 rarely observed V segments, including chromosome 9 orphons, because counts were too low. A cluster of highly shared sequence variants was judged likely to represent a technical artifact of the sequencing pipeline. A few of the identified cytomegalovirus-associated TCR beta chains were confirmed in vitro to be specific for cytomegalovirus antigens. A total of 150 or so TCR beta chains were listed by the study as associated with cytomegalovirus. While some public TCRs were present in many individuals, most TCR sequences turned up only very rarely across donors. A later analysis associated about 17,000 TCR beta sequences with specific HLA alleles at a false discovery rate of 0.05. Sequencing depth was assumed to be roughly uniform across donors in the presence/absence analyses, though that assumption may not hold. Because HLA typing was missing for some donors at each locus, association tests included only the typed subset. A further reported finding was that TCR beta sequences accurately predicted the HLA-A and HLA-B alleles for most subjects in the first cohort. A later analysis found that HLA-associated TCR beta chains were more clonally expanded and had lower generation probabilities than equally common non-associated chains. Correlated functional status among segregating V segments might be attributable to linkage disequilibrium, but an unknown experimental factor could not be ruled out. When HLA alleles, especially DR and DQ, strongly co-occurred, TCR associations were difficult to assign to individual alleles. According to a later analysis, parvovirus B19, influenza, CMV and Epstein-Barr virus appeared linked to several top co-occurrence clusters.

The receptor was isolated from a woman in her thirties or forties in good health and CMV-seropositive. The chain is made from TRBV10-3 and TRBJ1-3; the D gene cannot be named for sure. Sequenced sample: PBMCs. The CDR3 amino acid sequence is: CAIIDGRSSNTIYF. The bases read TGTGCCATCATCGACGGTCGGAGTAGTAACACCATATATTTT.